Presented here are 3 T cell receptor beta chains from one specimen sequenced in a study of CD8+CD57+ T cells in acquired aplastic anemia. Patients who underwent sequencing had shown CD8+CD57+ cell expansion by flow cytometry. Profiling that covered TCR beta VDJ and CDR3 relied on genomic DNA as its template. TCRdb re-analysed the reads in MiXCR, keeping a single row per CDR3 protein. This repertoire shows fewer than 200,000 distinct CDR3 sequences, 47% found once; its top ten account for 0.85% to 1.2%. Specimen: sorted CD4+, CD8+, or CD8+CD57+ T cells (not recorded which) from PBMCs. The origin of the receptors is a human donor with aplastic anemia.

This clonotype was detected ten times or more. The gene calls are TRBV19 and TRBJ2-7; no clear D. Trimming removed 1 base at V and 2 bases at J, with 12 bases between. This CDR3 comprises 15 residues. Per the germline V gene, CDR1 is LNHDA and CDR2 is SQIVND (reference sequence). As DNA, the CDR3 is TGTGCCAGTAGTATAGCGAGACGGAAGACCTACGAGCAGTACTTC. This translates into CASSIARRKTYEQYF.

The chain combines TRBV20-1 with TRBJ2-5; 12 bases are a match to TRBD2. Trimming cost V 5 bases and J 5 bases; bases outside gene matches: 9. Germline-derived CDR1 and CDR2 are DFQATT and SNEGSKA (reference sequence). The CDR3 is made up of 15 amino acids. This CDR3 is CSAQTSGRGMETQYF. DNA for the CDR3: TGCAGTGCTCAGACTAGCGGGAGAGGGATGGAGACCCAGTACTTC.

This clonotype was counted between two and nine times. The rearrangement uses TRBV6-1 and TRBJ2-3, with D possibly TRBD1 on 6 matching bases. CDR1 is MNHNS and CDR2 is SASEGT in the germline V gene. The CDR3 runs to 16 residues. V was trimmed by 1 base and J by 1 base, leaving 12 bases between them. CDR3 loop: CASSEGAGAGTDTQYF. CDR3 nucleotide sequence: TGTGCCAGCAGTGAAGGGGCAGGGGCCGGCACAGATACGCAGTATTTT.